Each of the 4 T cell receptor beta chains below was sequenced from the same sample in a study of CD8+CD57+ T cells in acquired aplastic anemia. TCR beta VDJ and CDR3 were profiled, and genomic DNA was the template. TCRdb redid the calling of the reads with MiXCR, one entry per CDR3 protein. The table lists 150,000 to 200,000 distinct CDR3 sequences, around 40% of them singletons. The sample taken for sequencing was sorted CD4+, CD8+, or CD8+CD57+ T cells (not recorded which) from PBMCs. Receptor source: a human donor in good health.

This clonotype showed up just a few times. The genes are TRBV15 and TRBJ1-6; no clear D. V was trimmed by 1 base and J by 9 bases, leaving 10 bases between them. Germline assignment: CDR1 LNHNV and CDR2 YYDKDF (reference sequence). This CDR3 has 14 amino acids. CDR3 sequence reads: CATSRARSSSPLHF. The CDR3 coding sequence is TGTGCCACCAGCAGAGCCAGGTCGAGTTCACCCCTCCACTTT.

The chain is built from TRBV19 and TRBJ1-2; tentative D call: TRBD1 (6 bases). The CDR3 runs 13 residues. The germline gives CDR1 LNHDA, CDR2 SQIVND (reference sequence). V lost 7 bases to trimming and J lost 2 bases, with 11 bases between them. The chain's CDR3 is CASNTGTNYGYTF. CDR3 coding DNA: TGTGCCAGTAATACAGGGACGAACTATGGCTACACCTTC.

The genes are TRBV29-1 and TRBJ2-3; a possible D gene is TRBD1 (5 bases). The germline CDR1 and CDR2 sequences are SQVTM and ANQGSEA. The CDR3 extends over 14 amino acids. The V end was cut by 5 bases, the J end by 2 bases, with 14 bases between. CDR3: CSVYEDTVTDTQYF. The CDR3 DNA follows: TGCAGCGTTTATGAGGACACAGTCACAGATACGCAGTATTTT.

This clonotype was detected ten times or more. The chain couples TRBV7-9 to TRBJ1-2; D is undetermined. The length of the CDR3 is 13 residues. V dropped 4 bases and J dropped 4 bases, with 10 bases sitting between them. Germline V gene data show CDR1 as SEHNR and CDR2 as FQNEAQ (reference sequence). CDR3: CASSSDGRYGYTF. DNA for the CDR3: TGTGCCAGCAGCTCCGACGGACGCTATGGCTACACCTTC.